This is a list of T cell receptor beta chains from one sample in a study of cytomegalovirus exposure and HLA in healthy donors. Libraries were prepared by immunoSEQ multiplex PCR; TCRdb keeps only in-frame clonotypes and omits some of them. The sample gives some 100,000 clones, around 80% of which show up once; around 4% is in the top ten. Sequencing was performed on PBMCs. The receptors derive from a female donor in good health and CMV-seropositive. CDR3s include the opening cysteine and the closing phenylalanine or tryptophan. The order of the fields is clone size, V gene, D gene, J gene, CDR3 DNA, CDR3 protein. D genes are given only for firm matches. Rows give clone size only sometimes, using once, few, many, or a class for an expanded clone.

clone_size: -; v_call: TRBV7-8; d_call: TRBD2; j_call: TRBJ2-3; cdr3_nt: TGTGCCAGCAGCCACGGGACTAGCGGGGAGGCAAGGGATACGCAGTATTTT; cdr3_aa: CASSHGTSGEARDTQYF
clone_size: -; v_call: TRBV19; d_call: TRBD1; j_call: TRBJ1-1; cdr3_nt: TGTGCCAGTAGTATAATACAGGGGGCTAAGAACACTGAAGCTTTCTTT; cdr3_aa: CASSIIQGAKNTEAFF
clone_size: -; v_call: TRBV19; d_call: TRBD1; j_call: TRBJ1-5; cdr3_nt: TGTGCCAGTAGGCCGGGACAGGGGTTAGGGCCCCAGCATTTT; cdr3_aa: CASRPGQGLGPQHF
clone_size: -; v_call: TRBV7-2; d_call: -; j_call: TRBJ2-1; cdr3_nt: TGTGCCAGCAGTCGTGCTCCCCGCAGTGAGCAGTTCTTC; cdr3_aa: CASSRAPRSEQFF
clone_size: -; v_call: TRBV7-8; d_call: TRBD2; j_call: TRBJ2-1; cdr3_nt: TGTGCCAGTGGGACTAGCGGGAGCGGAGAGCAGTTCTTC; cdr3_aa: CASGTSGSGEQFF
clone_size: -; v_call: TRBV6-5; d_call: -; j_call: TRBJ1-2; cdr3_nt: TGTGCCAGCAGCTCAGGGGTTGGCTATGGCTACACCTTC; cdr3_aa: CASSSGVGYGYTF
clone_size: -; v_call: TRBV7-9; d_call: -; j_call: TRBJ2-3; cdr3_nt: TGTGCCAGCAGCTTAGTAGCTGATACGCAGTATTTT; cdr3_aa: CASSLVADTQYF
clone_size: -; v_call: TRBV5-6; d_call: -; j_call: TRBJ1-3; cdr3_nt: TGTGCCAGCAGCTTTCAGGGGTGGGGAAACACCATATATTTT; cdr3_aa: CASSFQGWGNTIYF
clone_size: -; v_call: TRBV29-1; d_call: -; j_call: TRBJ2-2; cdr3_nt: TGCAGCGTCCTCATTCTATCCGGGGAGCTGTTTTTT; cdr3_aa: CSVLILSGELFF
clone_size: -; v_call: TRBV6-5; d_call: TRBD2; j_call: TRBJ2-5; cdr3_nt: TGTGCCAGCACCACGGGGGGGGCCGAGACCCAGTACTTC; cdr3_aa: CASTTGGAETQYF
clone_size: -; v_call: TRBV25-1; d_call: -; j_call: TRBJ1-5; cdr3_nt: TGTGCCAGCAGTGACAGGGATCCCAATCAGCCCCAGCATTTT; cdr3_aa: CASSDRDPNQPQHF
clone_size: -; v_call: TRBV9; d_call: -; j_call: TRBJ1-3; cdr3_nt: TGTGCCAGCAGCGTAGGGGACGTTGGGGGGGACTCTGGAAACACCATATATTTT; cdr3_aa: CASSVGDVGGDSGNTIYF
clone_size: -; v_call: TRBV4-1; d_call: -; j_call: TRBJ2-7; cdr3_nt: TGCGCCAGCAGCCAAGAGGGCTATACCTACGAGCAGTACTTC; cdr3_aa: CASSQEGYTYEQYF
clone_size: -; v_call: TRBV11-3; d_call: TRBD2; j_call: TRBJ2-1; cdr3_nt: TGTGCCAGCAGTTCGGCGGGAGGGTCTCTCAATGAGCAGTTCTTC; cdr3_aa: CASSSAGGSLNEQFF
clone_size: -; v_call: TRBV7-9; d_call: TRBD2; j_call: TRBJ2-1; cdr3_nt: TGTGCCAGCAGCTTAGCCGGCAGCGGGAACAATGAGCAGTTCTTC; cdr3_aa: CASSLAGSGNNEQFF
clone_size: -; v_call: TRBV5-1; d_call: -; j_call: TRBJ2-2; cdr3_nt: TGCGCCAGCAGCTTGGCCGGGTCAGGGGACACCGGGGAGCTGTTTTTT; cdr3_aa: CASSLAGSGDTGELFF
clone_size: few; v_call: TRBV5-6; d_call: TRBD1; j_call: TRBJ1-6; cdr3_nt: TGTGCCAGCCGTACAGGGGGTTACATTAATTCACCCCTCCACTTT; cdr3_aa: CASRTGGYINSPLHF
clone_size: -; v_call: TRBV19; d_call: TRBD2; j_call: TRBJ2-2; cdr3_nt: TGTGCCAGTAGTTGGACTAGCGGGGGGGCCGACACCGGGGAGCTGTTTTTT; cdr3_aa: CASSWTSGGADTGELFF
clone_size: once; v_call: TRBV6-5; d_call: TRBD1; j_call: TRBJ2-5; cdr3_nt: TGTGCCAGCGGGAAACGCAGGGGGCGCGGGGAGACCCAGTACTTC; cdr3_aa: CASGKRRGRGETQYF
clone_size: -; v_call: TRBV6-6; d_call: TRBD1; j_call: TRBJ2-7; cdr3_nt: TGTGCCAGCAGTTACACATCGGGACAGACCTACGAGCAGTACTTC; cdr3_aa: CASSYTSGQTYEQYF
clone_size: once; v_call: TRBV7-2; d_call: -; j_call: TRBJ2-7; cdr3_nt: TGTGCCAGCAGCCCGGACGGGCTGGGAGGCGAGCAGTACTTC; cdr3_aa: CASSPDGLGGEQYF
clone_size: -; v_call: TRBV29-1; d_call: TRBD2; j_call: TRBJ2-1; cdr3_nt: TGCAGCGTTGAATATATAGCGGGAGGTCTCAATGAGCAGTTCTTC; cdr3_aa: CSVEYIAGGLNEQFF
clone_size: once; v_call: TRBV28; d_call: -; j_call: TRBJ1-3; cdr3_nt: TGTGCCAGCAACCGGGTGGAAGGAAACACCATATATTTT; cdr3_aa: CASNRVEGNTIYF
clone_size: -; v_call: TRBV9; d_call: TRBD1; j_call: TRBJ2-6; cdr3_nt: TGTGCCAGCAGCGTAGACGAAGGGGGCCACTCTGGGGCCAACGTCCTGACTTTC; cdr3_aa: CASSVDEGGHSGANVLTF
clone_size: -; v_call: TRBV6-5; d_call: -; j_call: TRBJ1-5; cdr3_nt: TGTGCCAGCAGAAGAGGAGGGCTGAATCAGCCCCAGCATTTT; cdr3_aa: CASRRGGLNQPQHF
clone_size: -; v_call: TRBV15; d_call: -; j_call: TRBJ2-7; cdr3_nt: TGTGCCACCAGCAGAGATCCCAGTGCAGGGTCATCCTACGAGCAGTACTTC; cdr3_aa: CATSRDPSAGSSYEQYF
clone_size: -; v_call: TRBV27; d_call: TRBD1; j_call: TRBJ1-1; cdr3_nt: TGTGCCAGCAGTACCTCGGACAGGGTGGATGAAGCTTTCTTT; cdr3_aa: CASSTSDRVDEAFF
clone_size: once; v_call: TRBV12-5; d_call: -; j_call: TRBJ2-1; cdr3_nt: TGTGCTAGTGGCCCCCGGGGCCCCGGGACTGCCTACAATGAGCAGTTCTTC; cdr3_aa: CASGPRGPGTAYNEQFF